The clone carrying this T cell receptor beta chain was recorded a few times. Its target is not known. Clones were read by immunoSEQ multiplex PCR, and TCRdb kept only the in-frame ones, dropping some. The table lists tens of thousands of clones, approximately 86% of them singletons, with 16% in the top ten. This record belongs to a study of radiotherapy plus CTLA-4 blockade in lung cancer. Study at large: Objective responses were seen in 18% of patients, disease control in around 30%.

CDR3 length: 17 residues. V was clipped by 7 bases and J by 5 bases, with 23 bases between them. General study findings and limits: Expansion of tumor-derived TCR clones was observed in blood after radiotherapy plus ipilimumab. Per reports, early blood T cell clone dynamics, plus interferon-beta, forecast response most strongly.

The source is a human donor with non-small cell lung cancer that progressed on radiotherapy plus ipilimumab. V usage is TRBV6-7 and J usage is TRBJ2-2; D may be TRBD2 (5 bases). TRBV6-7 is classed as an ORF, of uncertain function. Material: peripheral blood, obtained from a patient treated with radiotherapy plus ipilimumab. DNA for the CDR3: TGTGCCAGCACAAAACGCCCGCCTGGGAGCTGGACCGGGGAGCTGTTTTTT. Protein: CASTKRPPGSWTGELFF.